Listed below are T cell receptor beta chains from one sample, sequenced in a study of cytomegalovirus exposure and HLA in healthy donors. Some clones are missing from TCRdb's copy, which holds only in-frame ones; the method was immunoSEQ multiplex PCR. The table has fewer than 100,000 clones, 55% to 80% seen once. The sequenced sample consisted of PBMCs. The receptors derive from a female donor in good health and CMV-seronegative. The CDR3 runs from the conserved cysteine through the conserved F or W. A D gene is named only where the DNA matches it firmly. For some rows the clone size is stated as once, few or many, or as a class when expanded; others skip it.

v_call	j_call	d_call	clone_size	cdr3_aa	cdr3_nt
TRBV7-2	TRBJ1-2	TRBD1	-	CASSSGTGWENYGYTF	TGTGCCAGCAGCTCCGGGACAGGGTGGGAGAACTATGGCTACACCTTC
TRBV11-2	TRBJ1-2	TRBD1	-	CASSFGQGAYGYTF	TGTGCCAGCAGCTTCGGACAGGGGGCCTATGGCTACACCTTC
TRBV4-2	TRBJ2-3	TRBD2	many	CASSETSGKDTQYF	TGTGCCAGCAGTGAAACTAGCGGGAAGGATACGCAGTATTTT
TRBV28	TRBJ1-6	-	-	CASSLGGPSPLHF	TGTGCCAGCAGTTTAGGAGGCCCATCACCCCTCCACTTT
TRBV7-2	TRBJ1-2	-	-	CASSLASDYGYTF	TGTGCCAGCAGCTTAGCCTCGGACTATGGCTACACCTTC
TRBV29-1	TRBJ2-5	-	-	CSVGNPTWETQYF	TGCAGCGTAGGCAACCCGACTTGGGAGACCCAGTACTTC
TRBV7-8	TRBJ2-3	-	-	CASSLRTRGDTQYF	TGTGCCAGCAGCCTAAGGACGAGGGGGGATACGCAGTATTTT
TRBV10-3	TRBJ2-3	TRBD2	-	CAISEGTSGTDTQYF	TGTGCCATCAGTGAGGGGACTAGCGGCACAGATACGCAGTATTTT
TRBV7-2	TRBJ2-2	-	-	CASSLQRGTGELFF	TGTGCCAGCAGCTTACAACGCGGCACCGGGGAGCTGTTTTTT
TRBV14	TRBJ2-2	-	-	CASSQRTATWSGELFF	TGTGCCAGCAGCCAAAGGACAGCGACGTGGTCCGGGGAGCTGTTTTTT
TRBV18	TRBJ1-1	TRBD1	-	CASSPPGTGGSAFF	TGTGCCAGCTCACCACCAGGGACAGGGGGCTCAGCTTTCTTT
TRBV9	TRBJ1-1	-	few	CASSVGSEYEAFF	TGTGCCAGCAGCGTAGGATCGGAGTATGAAGCTTTCTTT
TRBV7-9	TRBJ2-2	TRBD2	-	CASTLVAGPVGGELFF	TGTGCCAGCACCTTAGTAGCGGGCCCGGTCGGCGGGGAGCTGTTTTTT
TRBV4-3	TRBJ1-2	-	-	CASSQDSWTYKSYTF	TGCGCCAGCAGCCAAGATTCATGGACATATAAAAGCTACACCTTC
TRBV7-3	TRBJ2-1	TRBD2	-	CASSLALAGENEQFF	TGTGCCAGCAGCTTAGCACTAGCGGGAGAAAATGAGCAGTTCTTC